The rows below give T cell receptor beta chains drawn from one sample of a study of T cell repertoires in cytomegalovirus infection. The antigens for these receptors are not known. TCRdb used MiXCR to reprocess the reads, holding one entry per CDR3 protein. The sample lists about 920,000 distinct CDR3 sequences, approximately 31% occurring once. Sequenced material: cultured CD8+ T cells from PBMCs, taken from culture after CMV antigen stimulation. These receptors all stem from a human donor in good health (CMV status not recorded). Some clones in this sample may be carry-over from other donors' samples. Each CDR3 is given with its conserved first and last residue. D genes are given only for firm matches. Clone size is stated in some rows and not others, as once, few, many or a class when expanded.

D | J | V | size | CDR3 | DNA
TRBD2 | TRBJ2-5 | TRBV7-8 | few | CASSLVIERGGHETQYF | TGTGCCAGCAGCCTAGTGATCGAGCGGGGGGGCCACGAGACCCAGTACTTC
NA | TRBJ2-2 | TRBV5-5 | NA | CASSLEQIDTGELFF | TGTGCCAGCAGCCTGGAACAGATCGACACCGGGGAGCTGTTTTTT
NA | TRBJ2-2 | TRBV7-4 | many | CASTKACRLGPGELFF | TGTGCCAGCACTAAAGCTTGCCGACTAGGCCCCGGGGAGCTGTTTTTT
NA | TRBJ1-4 | TRBV6-8 | few | CASRPRDWTNEKLFF | TGTGCCAGCAGGCCCAGGGACTGGACTAATGAAAAACTGTTTTTT
NA | TRBJ2-3 | TRBV11-1 | many | CASSTRTGYTDTQYF | TGTGCCAGCAGCACGAGAACCGGATACACAGATACGCAGTATTTT
TRBD1 | TRBJ2-1 | TRBV12-3/TRBV12-4 | NA | CASRYRDRGINEQFF | TGTGCCAGCAGATACCGGGACAGGGGGATTAATGAGCAGTTCTTC
NA | TRBJ2-3 | TRBV7-9 | few | CASSPIEHRTDTQYF | TGTGCCAGCAGCCCCATAGAGCACCGCACAGATACGCAGTATTTT
NA | TRBJ2-3 | TRBV20-1 | NA | CSASDIWDTDTQYF | TGCAGTGCTAGTGATATTTGGGACACAGATACGCAGTATTTT
TRBD1 | TRBJ1-2 | TRBV7-8 | many | CASSGRDRASYGYTF | TGTGCCAGCAGCGGTCGGGACAGGGCCTCATATGGCTACACCTTC
NA | TRBJ2-3 | TRBV5-4 | few | CASSSRQSGTDTQYF | TGTGCCAGCAGCTCACGCCAGTCTGGCACAGATACGCAGTATTTT
TRBD1 | TRBJ1-2 | TRBV6-1 | many | CASSSHRPSTGQGYEDYGYTF | TGTGCCAGCAGTTCCCATCGCCCCTCCACGGGACAGGGATATGAGGACTATGGCTACACCTTC
NA | TRBJ1-1 | TRBV2 | once | CASSGAVAEAFF | TGTGCCAGCAGTGGGGCCGTGGCTGAAGCTTTCTTT
NA | TRBJ2-1 | TRBV4-1 | NA | CASSPTGINEQFF | TGCGCCAGCAGCCCGACGGGGATCAATGAGCAGTTCTTC
NA | TRBJ2-2 | TRBV10-1 | NA | CANSQNTGELFF | TGCGCCAACAGTCAAAACACCGGGGAGCTGTTTTTT
NA | TRBJ1-1 | TRBV7-4 | NA | CASTLGGYTEAFF | TGTGCCAGCACCCTTGGCGGTTACACTGAAGCTTTCTTT